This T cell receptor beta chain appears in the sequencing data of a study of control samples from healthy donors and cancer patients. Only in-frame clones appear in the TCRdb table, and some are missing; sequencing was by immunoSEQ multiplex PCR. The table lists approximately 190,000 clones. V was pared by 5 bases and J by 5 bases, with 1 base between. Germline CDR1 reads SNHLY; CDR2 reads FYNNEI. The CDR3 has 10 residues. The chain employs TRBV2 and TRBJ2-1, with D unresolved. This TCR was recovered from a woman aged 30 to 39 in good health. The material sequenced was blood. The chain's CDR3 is CASSNNEQFF. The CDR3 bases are TGTGCCAGCAGTAACAATGAGCAGTTCTTC. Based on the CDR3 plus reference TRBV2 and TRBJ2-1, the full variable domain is EPEVTQTPSHQVTQMGQEVILRCVPISNHLYFYWYRQILGQKVEFLVSFYNNEISEKSEIFDDQFSVERPDGSNFTLKIRSTKLEDSAMYFCASSNNEQFFGPGTRLTVL.